The 18 T cell receptor beta chains in this list originate from one sample, sequenced in a study of blood T cell repertoires in COVID-19. Clones were sequenced by immunoSEQ multiplex PCR, and TCRdb holds only the in-frame ones, with some missing. The sample yields approximately 110,000 clones, approximately 85% seen once. The source material was peripheral blood. These receptors were collected from an elderly woman with COVID-19, enrolled during active disease.

The CDR3 DNA sequence: TGTGCCAGCAGACGAACCGGGACAGTGTACAATGAGCAGTTCTTC. This encodes CASRRTGTVYNEQFF. This sequence joins TRBV11-2 and TRBJ2-1; 7 bases fit TRBD1. Germline assignment: CDR1 SGHAT and CDR2 FQNNGV. V gave up 6 bases and J gave up 4 bases; unmatched junction bases: 9. The CDR3 extends over 15 amino acids.

This clone was found once. This chain joins TRBV4-2 and TRBJ2-2; 8 positions agree with TRBD2. Trimming at V came to 4 bases and at J to 5 bases, leaving 6 bases not matched to a gene. Germline-derived CDR1 and CDR2 are LGHNA and YNFKEQ. The CDR3 runs to 15 residues. The CDR3 loop is CASSPLAGGTGELFF. For the CDR3, the DNA is TGTGCCAGCAGCCCTCTAGCGGGTGGAACCGGGGAGCTGTTTTTT.

The rearrangement uses TRBV2 and TRBJ2-3; 7 bases are a match to TRBD2. The CDR3 is 15 residues long. The germline V gene has CDR1 SNHLY and CDR2 FYNNEI. J lost 4 bases, V lost 6 bases, and 10 bases had no gene match. CDR3 residues: CASRAGDWGADTQYF. The CDR3 coding sequence is TGTGCCAGCAGGGCGGGGGACTGGGGGGCAGATACGCAGTATTTT.

The rearrangement uses TRBV6-6 and TRBJ1-1, with a weak D call TRBD1 (6 bases). The length of the CDR3 is 13 residues. The germline V and J ends were trimmed by 9 bases and 1 base, with 12 bases remaining between them. Germline loops: CDR1 MNHNY, CDR2 SVGAGI (reference sequence). Written as DNA, the CDR3 is TGTGCCAGTCAGGGGTACGAGAACACTGAAGCTTTCTTT. This encodes CASQGYENTEAFF.

CDR3 sequence: CATSIDQGGMSGNTIYF. The CDR3 bases are TGTGCCACCAGCATCGATCAGGGGGGTATGTCTGGAAACACCATATATTTT. The chain uses TRBV15 and TRBJ1-3, with 7 bases identical to TRBD1. This CDR3 has 17 residues. The ends lost 4 bases at V and 1 base at J; junction bases unmatched: 10. The germline V gene encodes CDR1 LNHNV and CDR2 YYDKDF (reference sequence).

The V and J genes are TRBV5-4 and TRBJ2-7, with 9 nucleotides matching TRBD1. J was trimmed by 4 bases and V by 3 bases; bases with no gene match: 8. The CDR3 runs 15 residues. Germline V gene lookup returns CDR1 SGHNT and CDR2 YYREEE (reference sequence). This CDR3 is CASSSNRDRVYEQYF. CDR3 in DNA: TGTGCCAGCAGCTCGAACCGGGACAGGGTTTACGAGCAGTACTTC.

This clone was observed a handful of times. The rearrangement links TRBV28 to TRBJ1-1; D is unclear. The germline gives CDR1 MDHEN, CDR2 SYDVKM. The germline V and J ends were trimmed by 7 bases and 0 bases, with 3 bases remaining between them. The length of the CDR3 is 11 residues. The CDR3 region is CASTMNTEAFF. In DNA, the CDR3 is TGTGCCAGCACCATGAACACTGAAGCTTTCTTT. Variable domain in full (rest from reference TRBV28 and TRBJ1-1): DVKVTQSSRYLVKRTGEKVFLECVQDMDHENMFWYRQDPGLGLRLIYFSYDVKMKEKGDIPEGYSVSREKKERFSLILESASTNQTSMYLCASTMNTEAFFGQGTRLTVV.

V gene TRBV7-2 combines with J gene TRBJ1-2; D unresolved. CDR1 SGHTA and CDR2 FQGNSA come from the germline V gene. The CDR3 contains 14 residues. Trimming removed 3 bases from V and 8 bases from J, with 16 bases in between. CDR3 DNA sequence: TGTGCCAGCAGCTTGAGGGCCGCTCGGGCCGGCTACACCTTC. Translation: CASSLRAARAGYTF. Combining the CDR3 with reference TRBV7-2 and TRBJ1-2 gives the whole variable domain GAGVSQSPSNKVTEKGKDVELRCDPISGHTALYWYRQSLGQGLEFLIYFQGNSAPDKSGLPSDRFSAERTGGSVSTLTIQRTQQEDSAVYLCASSLRAARAGYTFGSGTRLTVV.

The chain is built from TRBV24-1 and TRBJ2-7, with 8 nucleotides matching TRBD1. V lost 3 bases to trimming and J lost 7 bases; unmatched junction nucleotides: 7. Germline V gene data show CDR1 as KGHDR and CDR2 as SFDVKD. The CDR3 length is 14 residues. The CDR3 bases are TGTGCCACCAGTGATCCCCGACAGGGGTGGGAGCAGTACTTC. Its translation is CATSDPRQGWEQYF.

The rearrangement links TRBV5-6 to TRBJ2-1; 12 nucleotides align to TRBD2. J was trimmed by 10 bases and V by 1 base; bases with no gene match: 12. Germline lookup yields CDR1 SGHDT and CDR2 YYEEEE. The CDR3 sequence is 17 residues long. The DNA for the CDR3 is TGTGCCAGCAGCTTGTCGCGACTAGCGGGAGACGGTGGGGAGCAGTTCTTC. This gives the protein CASSLSRLAGDGGEQFF.

This chain joins TRBV28 and TRBJ1-2; D may be TRBD1 (6 bases). Germline V lookup: CDR1 MDHEN, CDR2 SYDVKM. The V end lost 4 bases, the J end lost 4 bases, and 25 bases lay between the germline ends. This CDR3 contains 18 residues. CDR3 residues: CASSSYGPGVTGTYGYTF. The CDR3 DNA reads TGTGCCAGCAGTTCCTATGGCCCCGGAGTTACAGGGACCTATGGCTACACCTTC.

V is TRBV28 and J is TRBJ2-7; D may be TRBD1 (6 bases). The V end lost 5 bases, the J end lost 3 bases, and 23 bases lay between the germline ends. CDR3 length: 17 residues. In germline, CDR1 is MDHEN, CDR2 SYDVKM. CDR3 sequence reads: CASSPRDVRGRIYEQYF. The CDR3 DNA is TGTGCCAGCAGTCCCCGTGATGTAAGGGGGAGAATCTACGAGCAGTACTTC.

The chain is built from TRBV5-1 and TRBJ1-6; D gene unclear. CDR1 and CDR2 from the germline V gene are SGHRS and YFSETQ. The length of the CDR3 is 15 residues. V was shortened by 4 bases and J by 6 bases, with 14 bases between the two germline ends. CDR3 nucleotides: TGCGCCAGCAGCGGCGGGGATCGGGGTAATTCACCCCTCCACTTT. Protein product: CASSGGDRGNSPLHF.

This sequence joins TRBV28 and TRBJ1-1; 7 bases agree with TRBD1. V shed 5 bases, J shed 1 base, and the junction held 7 bases outside the gene matches. The V gene's germline CDR1 is MDHEN and CDR2 SYDVKM. This CDR3 has 15 residues. CDR3: CASSDWTGPNTEAFF. The CDR3 bases are TGTGCCAGCAGTGACTGGACAGGACCGAACACTGAAGCTTTCTTT.

Regarding this clone: The same CDR3 also results from other DNA sequences found in this sample. V is TRBV7-2 and J is TRBJ2-7; a possible D gene is TRBD2 (7 bases). This CDR3 is 14 amino acids long. Germline assignment: CDR1 SGHTA and CDR2 FQGNSA. V was trimmed by 5 bases and J by 7 bases, leaving 18 bases between them. CDR3 nucleotide sequence: TGTGCCAGCAGCCTTTGGGGGGGAGGGGGGGAGCAGTACTTC. Translating it yields CASSLWGGGGEQYF.

The CDR3 loop reads CASSVSADTQYF. CDR3 nucleotides: TGTGCCAGCAGCGTATCGGCAGATACGCAGTATTTT. The V and J genes are TRBV7-9 and TRBJ2-3, with D hard to call. V lost 5 bases and J 4 bases, leaving 7 bases between the germline ends. The CDR3 loop spans 12 amino acids. Germline CDR1 reads SEHNR; CDR2 reads FQNEAQ (reference sequence).

This clone was seen a handful of times. J is TRBJ2-1 and V is TRBV7-9; 8 bases match TRBD2. V trimming: 2 bases; J trimming: 5 bases; junction bases outside the gene matches: 5. Germline V gives CDR1 SEHNR, CDR2 FQNEAQ (reference sequence). The CDR3 consists of 15 residues. CDR3 nucleotides: TGTGCCAGCAGCTTATACGGACTAGCAGACAATGAGCAGTTCTTC. It codes for CASSLYGLADNEQFF.

This chain joins TRBV28 and TRBJ1-2; the match to TRBD1 covers 8 bases. V trimming: 4 bases; J trimming: 4 bases; junction bases outside the gene matches: 17. Germline CDR1 is MDHEN and CDR2 is SYDVKM. The CDR3 sequence is 18 residues long. CDR3 DNA: TGTGCCAGCAGTTCCAAAGGACAGGGACTCAACTTATTCTATGGCTACACCTTC. Protein sequence: CASSSKGQGLNLFYGYTF.